The rows below give T cell receptor beta chains drawn from one sample of a study of OX40 agonist ivuxolimab in advanced cancers. Sequencing was performed with immunoSEQ multiplex PCR; in TCRdb, only in-frame clones are kept and a portion is missing. The sample records about 85,000 clones, 80% to 90% being singletons. The sample in question was CD4+ or CD8+ T cells sorted from blood, obtained in a trial of the OX40 agonist ivuxolimab. The receptor source for this set is an adult with an advanced solid tumor such as melanoma, head and neck, liver or kidney cancer. The CDR3 runs from the conserved cysteine through the conserved F or W. The order of the fields is D gene, clone size, V gene, J gene, CDR3 DNA, CDR3 protein. D genes are given only for firm matches. Size is omitted from some rows. Given values are once, few, many or a class for expanded clones.

TRBD1	.	TRBV5-1	TRBJ2-2	TGCGCCAGCAGCTGGACCGGACAGGGGGAAGAGCTGTTTTTT	CASSWTGQGEELFF
TRBD1	.	TRBV7-2	TRBJ2-6	TGTGCCAGCAGCTTACAGGGGGCCCCCTCTGGGGCCAACGTCCTGACTTTC	CASSLQGAPSGANVLTF
TRBD2	.	TRBV19	TRBJ2-3	TGTGCCAGCTCTCGAAGACGACCGGGACTAGCGGGGGTCCTGGATACGCAGTATTTT	CASSRRRPGLAGVLDTQYF
TRBD2	.	TRBV13	TRBJ2-1	TGTGCCAGCAGCACCAGCGGGGTGAATGAGCAGTTCTTC	CASSTSGVNEQFF
.	once	TRBV18	TRBJ2-7	TGTGCCAGCTCTGGAAAAGGGCAAGGCGAGCAGTACTTC	CASSGKGQGEQYF
.	.	TRBV5-8	TRBJ1-2	TGTGCCAGCAGCTCCACAAAGCGAGATGGACCGGGAAGAGGCTACACCTTC	CASSSTKRDGPGRGYTF
TRBD1	.	TRBV2	TRBJ2-4	TGTGCCAGCAGTGAAACGGACAGGGAGGACATTCAGTACTTC	CASSETDREDIQYF
.	.	TRBV7-9	TRBJ1-2	TGTGCCAGCAGCCCAGCCGGGCAGGGAGATGGCTACACCTTC	CASSPAGQGDGYTF
.	.	TRBV28	TRBJ2-6	TGTGCCAGCAGTGACCGACAGAAGACCTTTGGGGGATCCGGGGCCAACGTCCTGACTTTC	CASSDRQKTFGGSGANVLTF
TRBD1	.	TRBV19	TRBJ1-1	TGTGCCAGTAGTATTCGCGCGGGACAGGGAATGAACACTGAAGCTTTCTTT	CASSIRAGQGMNTEAFF
.	.	TRBV27	TRBJ1-1	TGTGCCAGCAGCTCCCCCGGGCAAGGTGTTTCCGAAGCTTTCTTT	CASSSPGQGVSEAFF
.	.	TRBV27	TRBJ2-2	TGTGCCAGCAGTTTAGGCAGCCGAACCCGCCCGTTGTTTTTT	CASSLGSRTRPLFF
.	.	TRBV10-2	TRBJ2-6	TGCGCCAGCAGTTTGTCCGGGTTTGGGGCCAACGTCCTGACTTTC	CASSLSGFGANVLTF
TRBD1	.	TRBV5-8	TRBJ1-1	TGTGCCAGCAGCTCGGGGGTACAGGGGGCGGTGACTGAAGCTTTCTTT	CASSSGVQGAVTEAFF
.	few	TRBV11-2	TRBJ2-2	TGTGCCAGCAGCTTAGAACCTTCAACCGGGGAGCTGTTTTTT	CASSLEPSTGELFF
TRBD1	.	TRBV5-1	TRBJ2-2	TGCGCCAGCAGCTTAAGGACAGGGGAGCCCGGGGAGCTGTTTTTT	CASSLRTGEPGELFF
.	.	TRBV6-4	TRBJ1-5	TGTGCCAGCAGTGACTCGACAGAGCGCGAACCCCAGCATTTT	CASSDSTEREPQHF
.	.	TRBV5-6	TRBJ2-5	TGTGCCAGCAGCGCCAATTGGGCCCTAGACTTC	CASSANWALDF
.	.	TRBV28	TRBJ1-2	TGTGCCAGCCGGAAACCCACAGTATATGGCTACACCTTC	CASRKPTVYGYTF
.	.	TRBV5-1	TRBJ1-2	TGCGCCAGCAGCTTGACGTTGGGGACCGTTACGGAGAACTATGGCTACACCTTC	CASSLTLGTVTENYGYTF
TRBD1	.	TRBV6-6	TRBJ2-2	TGTGCCAGCGTTAGGACAGGCACTAACACCGGGGAGCTGTTTTTT	CASVRTGTNTGELFF
.	.	TRBV5-8	TRBJ1-3	TGTGCCAGCAGCTGGGGTGGGGCTGGAAACACCATATATTTT	CASSWGGAGNTIYF
.	.	TRBV7-6	TRBJ1-5	TGTGCCAGCAGCTTAGCGTGGGGTAGCAATCAGCCCCAGCATTTT	CASSLAWGSNQPQHF
TRBD2	once	TRBV7-3	TRBJ2-3	TGTGCCAGCAGTCGTCGGGGGGACGGCACAGATACGCAGTATTTT	CASSRRGDGTDTQYF
.	once	TRBV27	TRBJ1-5	TGTGCCAGCAGTTTCATAGGGGGCAATCAGCCCCAGCATTTT	CASSFIGGNQPQHF
TRBD1	.	TRBV7-9	TRBJ1-4	TGTGCCAGCAGCTTACCGGGACAGGGCTTACTGTTTTTT	CASSLPGQGLLFF
.	.	TRBV6-1	TRBJ2-5	TGTGCCGCACGTGGGACACGGTTTCTCCAAGAGACCCAGTACTTC	CAARGTRFLQETQYF
.	once	TRBV11-3	TRBJ2-1	TGTGCCAGCAGCGGGGGACCTGGGGAGCAGTTCTTC	CASSGGPGEQFF
.	medium-sized	TRBV4-1	TRBJ1-1	TGCGCCAGCAGCCTCCCCGACAGAAACTTTGAAGCTTTCTTT	CASSLPDRNFEAFF
TRBD2	.	TRBV7-2	TRBJ2-3	TGTGCCACCCATAGCGGGGCAACAGATACGCAGTATTTT	CATHSGATDTQYF
TRBD2	.	TRBV15	TRBJ2-1	TGTGCCACCAGCAGAGATCTCGGCGCTAGCGGGAGGACCATCATCAATGAGCAGTTCTTC	CATSRDLGASGRTIINEQFF
TRBD1	.	TRBV7-9	TRBJ2-2	TGTGCCAGCAGCTCAATTCCAGGACAGGGGGAGAACACCGGGGAGCTGTTTTTT	CASSSIPGQGENTGELFF
.	.	TRBV19	TRBJ1-5	TGTGCCAGTAGCCCTCCTCGACAGGCCGAGGGCAATCAGCCCCAGCATTTT	CASSPPRQAEGNQPQHF
.	.	TRBV5-1	TRBJ2-3	TGCGCCAGCAGCCGCCGGGACGACGGAACAGATACGCAGTATTTT	CASSRRDDGTDTQYF
.	once	TRBV5-1	TRBJ2-3	TGCGCCAGCAGCTTGGTAGCGGCGACAGCAGAGCCCAGGGATACGCAGTATTTT	CASSLVAATAEPRDTQYF
TRBD1	few	TRBV19	TRBJ1-2	TGTGCCAGTAGTATGGGGGCCCGGGGACAGGGCTATGGCTACACCTTC	CASSMGARGQGYGYTF
.	.	TRBV5-6	TRBJ1-2	TGTGCCAGCAGCTTGAGGGGGTCGGGTGGCTACACCTTC	CASSLRGSGGYTF
TRBD2	.	TRBV29-1	TRBJ2-1	TGCAGCGTTGGGCTAGCGGGGGGCAGGAATGAGCAGTTCTTC	CSVGLAGGRNEQFF
.	.	TRBV2	TRBJ2-3	TGTGCCAGCAGTGAGAGGCTGTACACAGATACGCAGTATTTT	CASSERLYTDTQYF
.	once	TRBV11-1	TRBJ2-7	TGTGCCAGCGGGGCAGCGAACCCCTACGAGCAGTACTTC	CASGAANPYEQYF
.	.	TRBV7-2	TRBJ2-5	TGTGCCAGCAGGGAGGGGAGGGAGACCCAGTACTTC	CASREGRETQYF
.	.	TRBV28	TRBJ1-2	TGTGCCAGCAGTTTACCCGCGTATGGCTACACCTTC	CASSLPAYGYTF
.	.	TRBV28	TRBJ1-5	TGTGCCAGCAGTTTACGGGGGAAGCCCCAGCATTTT	CASSLRGKPQHF
.	.	TRBV9	TRBJ2-3	TGTGCCAGCAGCGAGAGCACTAGTTACACAGATACGCAGTATTTT	CASSESTSYTDTQYF
TRBD1	.	TRBV2	TRBJ1-2	TGTGCCAGCAGTGTAGGAGGGACAGGGAGGGACTATGGCTACACCTTC	CASSVGGTGRDYGYTF
.	.	TRBV2	TRBJ1-4	TGTGCCAGCAGTGCCATGGAGAGTAATAATGAAAAACTGTTTTTT	CASSAMESNNEKLFF
.	.	TRBV4-1	TRBJ2-1	TGCGCCAGCAGCCACCCAGCCCGTGGGCTTGACAATGAGCAGTTCTTC	CASSHPARGLDNEQFF
.	.	TRBV7-3	TRBJ2-2	TGTGCCAGCAGCCCCGGACCCGTCACCGGGGAGCTGTTTTTT	CASSPGPVTGELFF